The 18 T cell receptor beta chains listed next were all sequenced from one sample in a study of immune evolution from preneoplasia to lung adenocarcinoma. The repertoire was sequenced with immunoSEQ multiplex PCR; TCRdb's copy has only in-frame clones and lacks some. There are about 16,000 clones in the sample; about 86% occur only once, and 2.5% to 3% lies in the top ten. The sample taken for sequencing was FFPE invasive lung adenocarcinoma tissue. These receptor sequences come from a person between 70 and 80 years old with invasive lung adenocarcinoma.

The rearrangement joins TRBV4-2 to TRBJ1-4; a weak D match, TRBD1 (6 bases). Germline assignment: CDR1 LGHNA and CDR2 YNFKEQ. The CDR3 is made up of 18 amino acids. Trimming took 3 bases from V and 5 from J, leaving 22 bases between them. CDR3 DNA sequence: TGTGCCAGCAGCCATAAGGCGACGGAAACAGGGATGAATGAAAAACTGTTTTTT. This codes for CASSHKATETGMNEKLFF.

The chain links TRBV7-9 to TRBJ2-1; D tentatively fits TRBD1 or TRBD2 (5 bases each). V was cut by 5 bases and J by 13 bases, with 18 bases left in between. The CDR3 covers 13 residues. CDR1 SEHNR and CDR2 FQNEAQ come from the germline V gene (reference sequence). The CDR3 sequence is CASSTGPMKLQFF. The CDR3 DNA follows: TGTGCCAGCAGCACGGGACCGATGAAACTACAGTTCTTC.

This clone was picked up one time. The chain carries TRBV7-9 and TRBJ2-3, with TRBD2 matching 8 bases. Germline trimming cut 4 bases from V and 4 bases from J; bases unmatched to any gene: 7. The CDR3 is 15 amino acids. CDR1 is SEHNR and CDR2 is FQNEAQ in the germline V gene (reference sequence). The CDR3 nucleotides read TGTGCCAGCAGCTCGGGACTAGGAGTAGCAGATACGCAGTATTTT. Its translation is CASSSGLGVADTQYF.

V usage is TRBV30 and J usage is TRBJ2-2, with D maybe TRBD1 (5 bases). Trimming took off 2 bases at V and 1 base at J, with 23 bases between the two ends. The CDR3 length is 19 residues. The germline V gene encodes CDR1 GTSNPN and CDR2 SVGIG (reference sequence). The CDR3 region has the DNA TGTGCCTGGAGTAGAAGGGGCAGCCTACTCGCTCTGAACACCGGGGAGCTGTTTTTT. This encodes CAWSRRGSLLALNTGELFF.

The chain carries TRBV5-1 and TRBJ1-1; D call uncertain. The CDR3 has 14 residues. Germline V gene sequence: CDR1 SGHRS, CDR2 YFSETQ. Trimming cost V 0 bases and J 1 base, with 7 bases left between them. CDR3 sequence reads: CASSLVTPNTEAFF. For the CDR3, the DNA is TGCGCCAGCAGCTTGGTGACGCCGAACACTGAAGCTTTCTTT.

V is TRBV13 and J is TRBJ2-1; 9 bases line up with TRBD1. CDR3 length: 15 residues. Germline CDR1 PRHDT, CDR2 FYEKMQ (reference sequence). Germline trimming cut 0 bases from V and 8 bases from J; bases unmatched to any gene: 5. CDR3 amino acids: CASSLGRQGGDEQFF. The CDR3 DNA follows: TGTGCCAGCAGCTTAGGCCGACAGGGGGGGGATGAGCAGTTCTTC.

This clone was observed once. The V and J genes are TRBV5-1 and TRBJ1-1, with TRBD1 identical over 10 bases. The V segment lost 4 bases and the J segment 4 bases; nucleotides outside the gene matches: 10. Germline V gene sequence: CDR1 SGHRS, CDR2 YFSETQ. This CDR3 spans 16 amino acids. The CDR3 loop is CASSEGDRGYSTEAFF. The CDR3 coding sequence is TGCGCCAGCAGCGAGGGGGACAGGGGTTATAGCACTGAAGCTTTCTTT.

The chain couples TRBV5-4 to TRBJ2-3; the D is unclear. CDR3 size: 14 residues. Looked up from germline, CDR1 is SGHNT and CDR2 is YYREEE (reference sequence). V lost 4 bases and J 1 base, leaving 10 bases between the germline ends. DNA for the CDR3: TGTGCCAGCAGCCCGGGCCGGGGCACAGATACGCAGTATTTT. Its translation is CASSPGRGTDTQYF.

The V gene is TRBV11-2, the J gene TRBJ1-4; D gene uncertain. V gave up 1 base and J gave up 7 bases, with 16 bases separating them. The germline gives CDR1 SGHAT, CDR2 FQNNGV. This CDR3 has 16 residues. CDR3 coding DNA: TGTGCCAGCAGCTTAGTTGGTGGCAGGCGGGGTGAAAAACTGTTTTTT. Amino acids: CASSLVGGRRGEKLFF.

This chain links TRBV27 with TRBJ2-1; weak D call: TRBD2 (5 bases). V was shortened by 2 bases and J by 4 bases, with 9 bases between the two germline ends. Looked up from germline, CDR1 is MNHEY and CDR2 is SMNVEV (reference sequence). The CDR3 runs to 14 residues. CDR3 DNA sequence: TGTGCCAGCAGTTTACGGCGGGTGTACAATGAGCAGTTCTTC. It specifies CASSLRRVYNEQFF.

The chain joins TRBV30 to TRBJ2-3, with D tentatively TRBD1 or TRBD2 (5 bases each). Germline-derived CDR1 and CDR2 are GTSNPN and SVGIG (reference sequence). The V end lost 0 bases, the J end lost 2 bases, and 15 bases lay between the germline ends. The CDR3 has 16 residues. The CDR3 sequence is CAWSVPGQGITDTQYF. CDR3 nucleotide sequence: TGTGCCTGGAGTGTACCGGGGCAGGGAATCACAGATACGCAGTATTTT.

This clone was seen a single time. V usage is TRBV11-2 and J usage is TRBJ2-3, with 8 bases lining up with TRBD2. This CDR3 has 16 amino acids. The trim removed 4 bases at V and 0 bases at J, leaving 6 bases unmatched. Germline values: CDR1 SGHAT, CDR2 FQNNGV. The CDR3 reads CASSYLSSGSTDTQYF. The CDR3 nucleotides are TGTGCCAGCAGCTACTTATCTAGCGGGAGCACAGATACGCAGTATTTT.

CDR3: CASSSLAGNGYNEQFF. The CDR3 region has the DNA TGTGCCAGCAGTTCCTTAGCGGGGAATGGTTACAATGAGCAGTTCTTC. The chain carries TRBV28 and TRBJ2-1; 8 bases fit TRBD2. The CDR3 is 16 amino acids. In germline, CDR1 is MDHEN, CDR2 SYDVKM. V lost 4 bases to trimming and J lost 4 bases; unmatched junction nucleotides: 9.

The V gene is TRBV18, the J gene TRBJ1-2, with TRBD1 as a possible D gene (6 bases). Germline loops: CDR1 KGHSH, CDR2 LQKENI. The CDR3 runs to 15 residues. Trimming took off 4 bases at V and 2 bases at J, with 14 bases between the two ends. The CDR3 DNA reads TGTGCCAGCTCACAAGTAACAGGGCGCAACTATGGCTACACCTTC. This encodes CASSQVTGRNYGYTF.

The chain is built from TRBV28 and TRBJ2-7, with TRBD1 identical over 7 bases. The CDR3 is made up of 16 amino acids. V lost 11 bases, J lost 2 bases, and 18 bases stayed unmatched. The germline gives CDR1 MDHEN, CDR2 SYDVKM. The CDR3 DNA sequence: TGTGCCGGCGGGCCGGGACAGTTCGTTCCAGCCTACGAGCAGTACTTC. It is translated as CAGGPGQFVPAYEQYF. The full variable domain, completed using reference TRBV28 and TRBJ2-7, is DVKVTQSSRYLVKRTGEKVFLECVQDMDHENMFWYRQDPGLGLRLIYFSYDVKMKEKGDIPEGYSVSREKKERFSLILESASTNQTSMYLCAGGPGQFVPAYEQYFGPGTRLTVT.

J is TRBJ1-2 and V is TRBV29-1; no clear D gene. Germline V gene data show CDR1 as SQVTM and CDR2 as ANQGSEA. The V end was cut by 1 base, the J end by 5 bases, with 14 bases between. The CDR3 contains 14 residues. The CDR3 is CSVEGSGQLYGYTF. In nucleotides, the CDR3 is TGCAGCGTTGAAGGGTCAGGTCAGCTGTATGGCTACACCTTC.

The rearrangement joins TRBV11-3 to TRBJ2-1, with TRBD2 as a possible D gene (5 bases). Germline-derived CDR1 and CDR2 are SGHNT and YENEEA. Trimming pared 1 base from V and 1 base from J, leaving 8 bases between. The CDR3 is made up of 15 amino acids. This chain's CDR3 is CASSLASGSYNEQFF. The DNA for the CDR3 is TGTGCCAGCAGCTTAGCCAGCGGATCCTACAATGAGCAGTTCTTC.

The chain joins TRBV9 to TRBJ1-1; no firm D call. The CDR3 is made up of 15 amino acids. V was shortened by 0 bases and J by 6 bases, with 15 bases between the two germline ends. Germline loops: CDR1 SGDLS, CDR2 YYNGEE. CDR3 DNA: TGTGCCAGCAGCGTAGTGGTACAGTCGGCGGCTGAAGCTTTCTTT. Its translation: CASSVVVQSAAEAFF.